One sample yielded the 24 T cell receptor beta chains listed below, sequenced in a study of PD-L1 blockade in urothelial cancer. Sample time point: pretreatment peripheral blood. Repertoires were generated with immunoSEQ multiplex PCR, while TCRdb's copy carries only in-frame clones and drops some. The profile shows tens of thousands of clones, over 80% of them singletons. The material sequenced was PBMCs, taken around atezolizumab (anti-PD-L1) treatment. These receptors were collected from an older woman with urothelial cancer.

The J gene is TRBJ2-5, the V gene TRBV6-5; 8 nucleotides agree with TRBD1. The CDR3 consists of 13 residues. Germline CDR1 MNHEY, CDR2 SVGAGI. J was trimmed by 5 bases and V by 6 bases; bases with no gene match: 5. CDR3 nucleotide sequence: TGTGCCAGCAGACCTACAGGGGGGGAGACCCAGTACTTC. This sequence encodes CASRPTGGETQYF.

This chain joins TRBV29-1 and TRBJ2-1; weak D call: TRBD2 (6 bases). CDR3 size: 16 residues. Germline V lookup: CDR1 SQVTM, CDR2 ANQGSEA. Trimming removed 1 base from V and 0 bases from J, with 13 bases in between. CDR3 bases: TGCAGCGTTGAAGGACCAGCCGGGAGCTCCTACAATGAGCAGTTCTTC. Protein: CSVEGPAGSSYNEQFF.

V and J are TRBV30 and TRBJ1-4, with D perhaps matching TRBD1 (5 bases). V lost 2 bases and J 4 bases, leaving 8 bases between the germline ends. CDR3 size: 13 residues. Germline V gives CDR1 GTSNPN, CDR2 SVGIG (reference sequence). The CDR3 loop is CAWSWGDNEKLFF. CDR3 sequence (DNA): TGTGCCTGGAGTTGGGGGGATAATGAAAAACTGTTTTTT.

The chain combines TRBV4-2 with TRBJ2-1; D is perhaps TRBD2 (5 bases). Germline V gene lookup returns CDR1 LGHNA and CDR2 YNFKEQ. CDR3 length: 15 residues. V lost 5 bases, J lost 1 base, and 12 bases lay in between. CDR3 region: CASSGRERSYNEQFF. The CDR3 DNA reads TGTGCCAGCAGCGGTAGGGAGCGATCCTACAATGAGCAGTTCTTC.

The chain recombines TRBV28 with TRBJ1-4, with D maybe TRBD1 (5 bases). In germline, CDR1 is MDHEN, CDR2 SYDVKM. The V gene lost 6 bases and the J gene lost 5 bases, with 7 bases spanning the gap. The CDR3 is 12 residues long. CDR3 DNA sequence: TGTGCCAGCAGGGGGGGGAATGAAAAACTGTTTTTT. This gives the protein CASRGGNEKLFF.

The genes are TRBV6-6 and TRBJ2-3, with D unclear. Trimming pared 6 bases from V and 2 bases from J, leaving 9 bases between. CDR1 is MNHNY and CDR2 is SVGAGI in the germline V gene (reference sequence). This CDR3 region has 13 residues. The CDR3 protein is CASSRDITDTQYF. The CDR3 nucleotides read TGTGCCAGCAGCCGCGACATCACAGATACGCAGTATTTT.

The chain joins TRBV7-8 to TRBJ2-3; 12 bases map to TRBD2. Losses at the gene ends were 2 bases for V and 4 bases for J; bases not matched to a gene: 7. CDR3 length: 17 amino acids. Looked up from germline, CDR1 is SGHVS and CDR2 is FQNEAQ. Here the CDR3 DNA reads TGTGCCAGCAGCTTATCGCTAGCGGGGGGGCTTCCAGATACGCAGTATTTT. Translation gives CASSLSLAGGLPDTQYF. The full variable domain, its missing parts supplied by reference TRBV7-8 and TRBJ2-3, is GAGVSQSPRYKVAKRGQDVALRCDPISGHVSLFWYQQALGQGPEFLTYFQNEAQLDKSGLPSDRFFAERPEGSVSTLKIQRTQQEDSAVYLCASSLSLAGGLPDTQYFGPGTRLTVL.

CDR3 sequence reads: CASRVDFESYEQYF. DNA of the CDR3: TGTGCCAGCAGGGTCGATTTTGAGTCCTACGAGCAGTACTTC. This chain uses TRBV6-1 with TRBJ2-7; unclear D gene. The CDR3 totals 14 residues. Trimming cost V 6 bases and J 1 base, with 13 bases left between them. CDR1 MNHNS and CDR2 SASEGT come from the germline V gene.

V is TRBV25-1 and J is TRBJ1-5, with D possibly being TRBD1 (5 bases). V gave up 3 bases and J gave up 0 bases, with 15 bases separating them. CDR3 length: 17 amino acids. Germline V lookup: CDR1 MGHDK, CDR2 SYGVNS. CDR3 sequence (DNA): TGTGCCAGCAGTGAGGGGAGGACACTTTATAGCAATCAGCCCCAGCATTTT. Residues: CASSEGRTLYSNQPQHF.

Only a few counts were recorded for this clone. The chain employs TRBV7-9 and TRBJ2-1; 7 bases fit TRBD2. The junction had 10 bases not matched to a gene; V was cut back by 2 bases and J by 9 bases. The V gene's germline CDR1 is SEHNR and CDR2 FQNEAQ (reference sequence). This CDR3 has 15 amino acids. This CDR3 is CASSLYGEGPGEQFF. CDR3 nucleotides: TGTGCCAGCAGCTTATACGGGGAGGGCCCTGGTGAGCAGTTCTTC.

The genes are TRBV5-1 and TRBJ2-2; TRBD1 matches at 8 bases. The germline V gene encodes CDR1 SGHRS and CDR2 YFSETQ. The V segment lost 5 bases and the J segment 0 bases; nucleotides outside the gene matches: 3. The CDR3 totals 15 residues. CDR3 amino acids: CASSRTGTNTGELFF. CDR3 coding DNA: TGCGCCAGCAGTCGGACAGGGACGAACACCGGGGAGCTGTTTTTT.

V usage is TRBV5-5 and J usage is TRBJ2-7; TRBD2 matches 8 bases. The V and J ends lost 4 bases and 7 bases, in that order; junction bases with no gene match: 16. The germline V gene has CDR1 SGHKS and CDR2 YYEKEE (reference sequence). The CDR3 has 16 residues. The CDR3 spells CASSLLWGRGVLEQYF. The CDR3 bases are TGTGCCAGCAGCCTATTATGGGGGCGGGGGGTACTGGAGCAGTACTTC.

This sequence joins TRBV7-8 and TRBJ2-7; D remains unclear. Germline V CDR1 and CDR2: SGHVS, FQNEAQ. V gave up 0 bases and J gave up 1 base, with 4 bases separating them. This CDR3 comprises 13 residues. CDR3 residues: CASSLAVSYEQYF. The CDR3 nucleotides are TGTGCCAGCAGCTTAGCCGTTTCCTACGAGCAGTACTTC. Based on the CDR3 plus reference TRBV7-8 and TRBJ2-7, the full variable domain is GAGVSQSPRYKVAKRGQDVALRCDPISGHVSLFWYQQALGQGPEFLTYFQNEAQLDKSGLPSDRFFAERPEGSVSTLKIQRTQQEDSAVYLCASSLAVSYEQYFGPGTRLTVT.

The genes are TRBV5-6 and TRBJ1-6; 7 bases match TRBD1. Germline values: CDR1 SGHDT, CDR2 YYEEEE. The CDR3 is 14 residues long. J lost 7 bases, V lost 5 bases, and 6 bases had no gene match. The CDR3 loop reads CASSHRDSNSPLHF. The CDR3 nucleotides read TGTGCCAGCAGTCACCGGGACAGCAATTCACCCCTCCACTTT.

The rearrangement links TRBV9 to TRBJ1-1; 7 bases fit TRBD1. CDR1 and CDR2 (germline): SGDLS, YYNGEE. V was pared by 0 bases and J by 1 base, with 12 bases of the junction left unmatched. This CDR3 region has 18 residues. Here the CDR3 DNA reads TGTGCCAGCAGCGTAGCTTACGACAGGGTACGGGGGAACACTGAAGCTTTCTTT. Its protein is CASSVAYDRVRGNTEAFF.

This rearrangement joins TRBV7-9 to TRBJ1-2; 9 bases are a match to TRBD1. Germline V CDR1 and CDR2: SEHNR, FQNEAQ (reference sequence). The CDR3 consists of 14 residues. Trimming took 5 bases from V and 4 from J; bases not matched to a gene: 5. CDR3 DNA: TGTGCCAGCAGCGCCACGGGACAGGGCTATGGCTACACCTTC. Its translation is CASSATGQGYGYTF.

This chain connects TRBV4-3 to TRBJ1-1, with D possibly being TRBD1 (6 bases). The germline gives CDR1 LGHNA, CDR2 YSLEER. The CDR3 sequence is 13 residues long. V was pared by 1 base and J by 7 bases, with 10 bases between. CDR3 DNA: TGCGCCAGCAGCCAAGCAGGGGCGAATGAAGCTTTCTTT. Protein sequence: CASSQAGANEAFF.

This chain uses TRBV19 with TRBJ1-5; 7 bases map to TRBD1. Germline V gene lookup returns CDR1 LNHDA and CDR2 SQIVND (reference sequence). This CDR3 comprises 18 residues. V shed 3 bases and J 2 bases; nucleotides not matched to a gene: 13. CDR3 DNA: TGTGCCAGTAGTATCTCCCAGGGGGTAGGTTCGGGCAATCAGCCCCAGCATTTT. Its translation is CASSISQGVGSGNQPQHF.

The chain recombines TRBV30 with TRBJ2-7; D call uncertain. V lost 2 bases to trimming and J lost 7 bases, with 12 bases between them. This CDR3 contains 12 residues. Looked up from germline, CDR1 is GTSNPN and CDR2 is SVGIG (reference sequence). This chain's CDR3 is CAWSHRLNEQYF. DNA of the CDR3: TGTGCCTGGAGTCACCGTCTAAATGAGCAGTACTTC.

V and J are TRBV7-2 and TRBJ2-1, with 9 bases identical to TRBD1. Losses at the gene ends were 6 bases for V and 8 bases for J; bases not matched to a gene: 11. This CDR3 comprises 15 residues. Looked up from germline, CDR1 is SGHTA and CDR2 is FQGNSA. As DNA, the CDR3 is TGTGCCAGCAGTTTAAGGGGACAGGGATGGGATGAGCAGTTCTTC. It specifies CASSLRGQGWDEQFF.

The genes are TRBV7-9 and TRBJ1-2, with 7 bases lining up with TRBD1. V was clipped by 2 bases and J by 1 base; unmatched bases: 4. The CDR3 contains 15 residues. The germline CDR1 and CDR2 sequences are SEHNR and FQNEAQ (reference sequence). The CDR3 DNA follows: TGTGCCAGCAGCTTACCAGGGGGGCTTAACTATGGCTACACCTTC. Translating it yields CASSLPGGLNYGYTF.

To note about this clone: Relative to the germline gene, one junction end is altered; a read error may explain this. J is TRBJ2-3 and V is TRBV9, with 11 bases lining up with TRBD2. In germline, CDR1 is SGDLS, CDR2 YYNGEE. This CDR3 comprises 16 residues. The CDR3, as DNA: TGTGCCAGCAGCGTAGTCCTAGCGGGGGGCACGGATACGCAGTATTTT. It is translated as CASSVVLAGGTDTQYF.

The V and J genes are TRBV2 and TRBJ2-5, with D tentatively TRBD2 (5 bases). This CDR3 is built from 14 residues. The V end was cut by 0 bases, the J end by 4 bases, with 9 bases between. Germline lookup yields CDR1 SNHLY and CDR2 FYNNEI. The CDR3 DNA sequence: TGTGCCAGCAGTGAAGCGCGAGGGCCAGAGACCCAGTACTTC. Its protein product is CASSEARGPETQYF.

The V gene is TRBV7-9, the J gene TRBJ2-2, with D tentatively TRBD2 (5 bases). V lost 1 base and J lost 6, with 12 bases in between. The CDR3 loop spans 15 amino acids. From germline, CDR1 is SEHNR and CDR2 FQNEAQ (reference sequence). DNA for the CDR3: TGTGCCAGCAGCTTAGAACCTACTAGTCCCGGGGAGCTGTTTTTT. It codes for CASSLEPTSPGELFF.